This TCR beta chain is drawn from a study of cytomegalovirus exposure and HLA in healthy donors. Study-level information: The 120 validation repertoires were produced on the same platform as the 650 or so repertoires of the first cohort. This was reported in a later analysis. Overall study results and limits: Listed as cytomegalovirus-associated were more than 150 TCR beta chains. Specificity for CMV antigens was confirmed in vitro for a few of the CMV-associated chains.

Only in-frame clones appear in the TCRdb table, and some are missing; sequencing was by immunoSEQ multiplex PCR. The data contain about 120,000 clones, about 85% of them singletons. About this clone: The antigen is unknown.

Donors came from a validation cohort of approximately 110 subjects, distinct from the first 666-subject cohort. CDR3 length: 18 residues. Germline-derived CDR1 and CDR2 are SGHRS and YFSETQ. V lost 4 bases, J lost 1 base, and 14 bases stayed unmatched. The TCR was taken from a woman in her 30s in good health and CMV-seronegative. The specimen was PBMCs. The V gene is TRBV5-1, the J gene TRBJ2-4, with TRBD1 matching over 7 bases. The CDR3 reads CASSKPGQFKMAKNIQYF. CDR3 nucleotide sequence: TGCGCCAGCAGCAAGCCGGGACAGTTTAAGATGGCCAAAAACATTCAGTACTTC.